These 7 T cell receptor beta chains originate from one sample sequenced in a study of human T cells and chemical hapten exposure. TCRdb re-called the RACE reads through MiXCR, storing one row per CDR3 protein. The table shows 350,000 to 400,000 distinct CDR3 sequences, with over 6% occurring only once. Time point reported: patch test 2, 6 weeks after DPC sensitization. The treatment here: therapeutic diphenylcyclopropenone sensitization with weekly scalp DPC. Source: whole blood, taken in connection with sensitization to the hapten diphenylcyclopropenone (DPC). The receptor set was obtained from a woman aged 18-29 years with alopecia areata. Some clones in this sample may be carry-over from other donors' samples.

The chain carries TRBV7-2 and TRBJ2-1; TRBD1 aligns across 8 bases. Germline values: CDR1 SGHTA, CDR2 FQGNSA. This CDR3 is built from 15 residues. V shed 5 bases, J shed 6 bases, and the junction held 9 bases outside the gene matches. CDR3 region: CASSRGQAASNEQFF. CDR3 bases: TGTGCCAGCAGCCGGGGACAGGCGGCGAGCAATGAGCAGTTCTTC.

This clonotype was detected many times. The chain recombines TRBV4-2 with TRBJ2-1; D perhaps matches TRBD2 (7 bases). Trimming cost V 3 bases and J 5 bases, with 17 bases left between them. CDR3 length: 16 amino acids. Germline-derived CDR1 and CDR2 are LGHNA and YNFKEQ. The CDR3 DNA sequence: TGTGCCAGCAGCCACATTGAGGGCGGGGGCGACAATGAGCAGTTCTTC. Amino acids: CASSHIEGGGDNEQFF.

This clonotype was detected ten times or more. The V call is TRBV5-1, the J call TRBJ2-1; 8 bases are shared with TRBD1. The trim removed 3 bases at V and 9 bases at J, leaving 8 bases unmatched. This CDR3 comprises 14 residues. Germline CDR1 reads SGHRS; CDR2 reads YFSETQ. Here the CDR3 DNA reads TGCGCCAGCAGCTACGGAGGACAGGGTGGTGAGCAGTTCTTC. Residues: CASSYGGQGGEQFF.

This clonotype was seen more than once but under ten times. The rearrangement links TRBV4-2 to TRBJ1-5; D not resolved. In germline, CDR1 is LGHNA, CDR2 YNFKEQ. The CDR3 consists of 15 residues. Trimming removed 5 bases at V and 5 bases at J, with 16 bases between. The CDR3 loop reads CASSWVPGGHQPQHF. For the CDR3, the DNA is TGTGCCAGCAGCTGGGTACCTGGAGGGCATCAGCCCCAGCATTTT.

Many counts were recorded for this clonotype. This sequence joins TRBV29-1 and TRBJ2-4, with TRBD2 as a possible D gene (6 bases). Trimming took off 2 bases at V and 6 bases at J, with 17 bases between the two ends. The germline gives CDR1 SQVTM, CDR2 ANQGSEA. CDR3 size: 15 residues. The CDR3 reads CSVERVTAEGNIQYF. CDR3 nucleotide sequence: TGCAGCGTTGAACGAGTGACGGCGGAGGGAAACATTCAGTACTTC.

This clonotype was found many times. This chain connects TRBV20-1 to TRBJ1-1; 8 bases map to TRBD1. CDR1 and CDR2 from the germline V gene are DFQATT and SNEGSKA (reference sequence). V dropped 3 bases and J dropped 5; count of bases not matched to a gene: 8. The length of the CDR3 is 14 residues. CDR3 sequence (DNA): TGCAGTGCTAGGCCAGAGACAGGGGATACTGAAGCTTTCTTT. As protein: CSARPETGDTEAFF.

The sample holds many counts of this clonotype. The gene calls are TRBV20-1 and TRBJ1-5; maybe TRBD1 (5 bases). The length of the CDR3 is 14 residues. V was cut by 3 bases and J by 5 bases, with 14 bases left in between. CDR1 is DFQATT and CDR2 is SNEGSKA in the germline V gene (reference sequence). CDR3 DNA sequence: TGCAGTGCTAGCCGGGACCAAAGGGATCAGCCCCAGCATTTT. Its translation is CSASRDQRDQPQHF.